A single sample gave rise to the 6 T cell receptor beta chains below, sequenced in a study of cytotoxic CD8 clonotypes in ibrutinib-treated CLL. Data came from immunoSEQ multiplex PCR; TCRdb stores just in-frame clones and leaves some out. Found here are about 140,000 clones, roughly 80% of them singletons; the top ten hold roughly a quarter. This sample comprised PBMCs, obtained after 12 months of ibrutinib treatment. The receptor set was obtained from a human donor with chronic lymphocytic leukemia.

The chain combines TRBV12-5 with TRBJ2-2; no firm D call. CDR1 is LGHNT and CDR2 is FRNRAP in the germline V gene. CDR3 length equals 12 residues. V was trimmed by 3 bases and J by 6 bases, leaving 5 bases between them. CDR3 nucleotides: TGTGCTAGTGGTTTCAGCGCCGGGGAGCTGTTTTTT. Translated: CASGFSAGELFF.

The chain is built from TRBV15 and TRBJ2-7, with D possibly TRBD2 on 5 matching bases. CDR3 length equals 13 residues. Germline assignment: CDR1 LNHNV and CDR2 YYDKDF (reference sequence). V was clipped by 4 bases and J by 3 bases, with 10 bases between them. In nucleotides, the CDR3 is TGTGCCACCAGCATTATCGAGGGCTACGAGCAGTACTTC. The encoded protein is CATSIIEGYEQYF.

The genes are TRBV5-1 and TRBJ2-6; 7 positions match TRBD1. This CDR3 contains 17 residues. V dropped 7 bases and J dropped 0; count of bases not matched to a gene: 10. Germline loops: CDR1 SGHRS, CDR2 YFSETQ. CDR3 region: CASRGGTANSGANVLTF. CDR3 coding DNA: TGCGCCAGCCGCGGTGGGACAGCGAACTCTGGGGCCAACGTCCTGACTTTC.

The V gene is TRBV11-1, the J gene TRBJ2-7, with TRBD1 matching over 9 bases. The CDR3 is 15 residues long. J was trimmed by 0 bases and V by 2 bases; bases with no gene match: 2. Per the germline V gene, CDR1 is SGHAT and CDR2 is FQDESV (reference sequence). In DNA, the CDR3 is TGTGCCAGCAGCTTACTGGGACAGGGCTCCTACGAGCAGTACTTC. It encodes CASSLLGQGSYEQYF. The full variable domain, completed using reference TRBV11-1 and TRBJ2-7, is EAEVAQSPRYKITEKSQAVAFWCDPISGHATLYWYRQILGQGPELLVQFQDESVVDDSQLPKDRFSAERLKGVDSTLKIQPAELGDSAMYLCASSLLGQGSYEQYFGPGTRLTVT.

This rearrangement joins TRBV7-9 to TRBJ2-1; perhaps TRBD1 as D (5 bases). V was cut by 3 bases and J by 4 bases, with 10 bases left in between. This CDR3 spans 14 amino acids. CDR1 and CDR2 from the germline V gene are SEHNR and FQNEAQ (reference sequence). The CDR3: CASSFSTDYNEQFF. For the CDR3, the DNA is TGTGCCAGCAGCTTCTCGACAGATTACAATGAGCAGTTCTTC.

In nucleotides, the CDR3 is TGTGCCAGCAGCTTAGGAGCCCCGGGACCGCAGTTCTTC. This gives the protein CASSLGAPGPQFF. The V call is TRBV7-2, the J call TRBJ2-1, with D tentatively TRBD1 or TRBD2 (5 bases each). Trimming removed 1 base at V and 12 bases at J, with 13 bases between. This CDR3 is built from 13 residues. Germline V gene lookup returns CDR1 SGHTA and CDR2 FQGNSA.